This T cell receptor beta chain derives from a study of PD-L1 blockade in urothelial cancer. Trimming took 0 bases from V and 2 from J, leaving 20 bases between them. This CDR3 has 18 residues. Per the germline V gene, CDR1 is MGHRA and CDR2 is YSYEKL. What went into each PCR as a spike was synthetic TCR analog templates. Generated by immunoSEQ multiplex PCR, the TCRdb table keeps only in-frame clones and is missing some. The repertoire holds more than 65,000 clones, roughly 87% seen once, with around 5.3% in the top ten. The sample here was PBMCs, taken around atezolizumab (anti-PD-L1) treatment. The sequence was obtained from a woman in her 70s with urothelial cancer. J is TRBJ2-7 and V is TRBV4-1; a weak D match, TRBD1 (5 bases). DNA for the CDR3: TGCGCCAGCAGCCAAGAATCCCGTGGGGCAGGGTATCCCTACGAGCAGTACTTC. Translation gives CASSQESRGAGYPYEQYF.